The rows below give T cell receptor beta chains drawn from one sample of a study of blood T cells in healthy people across ages. MiXCR was run by TCRdb on the 5' RACE reads, yielding one entry per CDR3 protein. The table includes approximately 800,000 distinct CDR3 sequences, approximately 67% detected once. Input material: blood. The receptors stem from a man aged 30 to 39 in good health. CDR3s include the opening cysteine and the closing phenylalanine or tryptophan. The order of the fields is J gene, V gene, CDR3 length, clone size, D gene, CDR3 DNA, CDR3 protein. A D gene is named only where the DNA matches it firmly. Some rows mark clone size as missing; the rest say once, few, many or name a class of expanded clone.

j_gene: TRBJ2-7
v_gene: TRBV29-1
len: 11
abundance: .
d_gene: .
CDR3nt: TGCAGCGGAAAGGACCCCTACGAGCAGTACTTC
CDR3aa: CSGKDPYEQYF

j_gene: TRBJ2-7
v_gene: TRBV28
len: 15
abundance: .
d_gene: TRBD1
CDR3nt: TGTGCCAGCAGCCCCGCGGGGACAGGGAAGGGCGAGCAGTACTTC
CDR3aa: CASSPAGTGKGEQYF

j_gene: TRBJ2-1
v_gene: TRBV27
len: 14
abundance: .
d_gene: .
CDR3nt: TGTGCCAGCAGTCCTAGACGCCGAGGGATTGAGCAGTTCTTC
CDR3aa: CASSPRRRGIEQFF

j_gene: TRBJ2-7
v_gene: TRBV6-1
len: 13
abundance: few
d_gene: .
CDR3nt: TGTGCCAGCAGTCGCGGGATTACCTACGAGCAGTACTTC
CDR3aa: CASSRGITYEQYF

j_gene: TRBJ2-1
v_gene: TRBV20-1
len: 15
abundance: .
d_gene: .
CDR3nt: TGCAGTGCTAGACCAAGGAAGGTTTCCTACAATGAGCAGTTCTTC
CDR3aa: CSARPRKVSYNEQFF

j_gene: TRBJ2-3
v_gene: TRBV27
len: 10
abundance: .
d_gene: .
CDR3nt: TGTGCCAGCAGTTTAGTGCCGCAGTATTTT
CDR3aa: CASSLVPQYF

j_gene: TRBJ2-5
v_gene: TRBV7-9
len: 16
abundance: .
d_gene: TRBD1
CDR3nt: TGTGCCAGCAGATCCACCGGGACAGGGGTGGGAAATGAGCAGTACTTC
CDR3aa: CASRSTGTGVGNEQYF

j_gene: TRBJ2-1
v_gene: TRBV4-3
len: 18
abundance: .
d_gene: .
CDR3nt: TGCGCCAGCAGCCAAGATTGGGCGGTCGGTCGGTCAAACAATGAGCAGTTCTTC
CDR3aa: CASSQDWAVGRSNNEQFF

j_gene: TRBJ2-2
v_gene: TRBV5-1
len: 18
abundance: .
d_gene: TRBD1
CDR3nt: TGCGCCAGCAGCTTGGTAGGGACAGCGACAATCAACACCGGGGAGCTGTTTTTT
CDR3aa: CASSLVGTATINTGELFF

j_gene: TRBJ2-7
v_gene: TRBV7-2
len: 17
abundance: .
d_gene: .
CDR3nt: TGTGCCAGCAGCTTAGACCGTGGGGCAGGGTTCTCCTACGAGCAGTACTTC
CDR3aa: CASSLDRGAGFSYEQYF

j_gene: TRBJ2-2
v_gene: TRBV7-2
len: 17
abundance: few
d_gene: .
CDR3nt: TGTGCCAGCAGCTTCCCAGCTGGGCGGGCGAACACCGGGGAGCTGTTTTTT
CDR3aa: CASSFPAGRANTGELFF

j_gene: TRBJ2-7
v_gene: TRBV2
len: 16
abundance: .
d_gene: TRBD2
CDR3nt: TGTGCCAGCAGTGCAGGACTAGCGGGAGATCAAGGCGAGCAGTACTTC
CDR3aa: CASSAGLAGDQGEQYF

j_gene: TRBJ2-2
v_gene: TRBV13
len: 11
abundance: few
d_gene: .
CDR3nt: TGTGCCAGCAGCTTTTCCGGGGAGCTGTTTTTT
CDR3aa: CASSFSGELFF

j_gene: TRBJ1-2
v_gene: TRBV12-3/TRBV12-4
len: 15
abundance: few
d_gene: .
CDR3nt: TGTGCCAGCAGTCCATTCCAGGGTACGAGTTATGGCTACACCTTC
CDR3aa: CASSPFQGTSYGYTF

j_gene: TRBJ2-2
v_gene: TRBV5-1
len: 12
abundance: .
d_gene: .
CDR3nt: TGCGCCAGCAGCTTGGAGGATCGGGAGCTGTTTTTT
CDR3aa: CASSLEDRELFF

j_gene: TRBJ2-4
v_gene: TRBV12-3/TRBV12-4
len: 14
abundance: .
d_gene: .
CDR3nt: TGTGCCAGCAGCACCGGGGAGTCCAAAAACATTCAGTACTTC
CDR3aa: CASSTGESKNIQYF

j_gene: TRBJ2-3
v_gene: TRBV7-2
len: 21
abundance: many
d_gene: TRBD2
CDR3nt: TGTGCCAGCAGCTTAGCGGCGTTGAGGCTAGCGGGGGGGCCGGCTTTCGATACGCAGTATTTT
CDR3aa: CASSLAALRLAGGPAFDTQYF

j_gene: TRBJ2-5
v_gene: TRBV5-1
len: 15
abundance: .
d_gene: .
CDR3nt: TGCGCCAGCAGCTTGGGCGGGGAACATCAAGAGACCCAGTACTTC
CDR3aa: CASSLGGEHQETQYF

j_gene: TRBJ2-6
v_gene: TRBV3-1
len: 15
abundance: few
d_gene: .
CDR3nt: TGTGCCAGCAGCCTACTTTCCTCTGGGGCCAACGTCCTGACTTTC
CDR3aa: CASSLLSSGANVLTF

j_gene: TRBJ2-7
v_gene: TRBV20-1
len: 15
abundance: .
d_gene: TRBD2
CDR3nt: TGCAGTGCGCCCCGACCGGGACTAGCGGAACGAGAGCAGTACTTC
CDR3aa: CSAPRPGLAEREQYF

j_gene: TRBJ1-1
v_gene: TRBV7-3
len: 14
abundance: .
d_gene: .
CDR3nt: TGTGCCAGCAGCTCCAGTCGGAACAGCCTAGAAGCTTTCTTT
CDR3aa: CASSSSRNSLEAFF

j_gene: TRBJ1-2
v_gene: TRBV18
len: 14
abundance: .
d_gene: TRBD1
CDR3nt: TGTGCCAGCTCACACGGGGACAGCCGCTATGGCTACACCTTC
CDR3aa: CASSHGDSRYGYTF

j_gene: TRBJ2-3
v_gene: TRBV12-3/TRBV12-4
len: 14
abundance: few
d_gene: .
CDR3nt: TGTGCCAGCAGCTCAGGACCTGCCACAGATACGCAGTATTTT
CDR3aa: CASSSGPATDTQYF

j_gene: TRBJ2-3
v_gene: TRBV7-3
len: 15
abundance: .
d_gene: .
CDR3nt: TGTGCCAGCAGCTTAACGACAGGCGGGGGAGATACGCAGTATTTT
CDR3aa: CASSLTTGGGDTQYF

j_gene: TRBJ2-1
v_gene: TRBV14
len: 16
abundance: .
d_gene: TRBD1
CDR3nt: TGTGCCAGCAGCCGGACAGGGGGAATGTTCTACAATGAGCAGTTCTTC
CDR3aa: CASSRTGGMFYNEQFF

j_gene: TRBJ2-7
v_gene: TRBV6-2/TRBV6-3
len: 15
abundance: .
d_gene: TRBD1
CDR3nt: TGTGCCAGCAACCTACGACAGGGAAGCTCCTACGAGCAGTACTTC
CDR3aa: CASNLRQGSSYEQYF

j_gene: TRBJ2-3
v_gene: TRBV7-3
len: 16
abundance: .
d_gene: .
CDR3nt: TGTGCCAGCAGCTCCAGACTAGAACCGAAAACAGATACGCAGTATTTT
CDR3aa: CASSSRLEPKTDTQYF

j_gene: TRBJ1-2
v_gene: TRBV11-1
len: 13
abundance: .
d_gene: .
CDR3nt: TGTGCCAGCAGCCTAAATAAAAACTATGGCTACACCTTC
CDR3aa: CASSLNKNYGYTF

j_gene: TRBJ2-1
v_gene: TRBV4-3
len: 18
abundance: .
d_gene: .
CDR3nt: TGCGCCAGCAGCCCCAAGGGGGGGAGGGGTAACCCCTACAATGAGCAGTTCTTC
CDR3aa: CASSPKGGRGNPYNEQFF

j_gene: TRBJ2-7
v_gene: TRBV25-1
len: 15
abundance: .
d_gene: TRBD2
CDR3nt: TGTGCCAGCAGTGGGTGGAAGCGGGGGACCTACGAGCAGTACTTC
CDR3aa: CASSGWKRGTYEQYF

j_gene: TRBJ2-4
v_gene: TRBV12-3/TRBV12-4
len: 17
abundance: few
d_gene: .
CDR3nt: TGTGCCAGCAGTGCCTCCGGACAGTTCCTAGCCAAAAACATTCAGTACTTC
CDR3aa: CASSASGQFLAKNIQYF

j_gene: TRBJ1-2
v_gene: TRBV27
len: 18
abundance: few
d_gene: .
CDR3nt: TGTGCCAGCAGTTTATCCTCTTGGGGTCAGGGTTATAACTATGGCTACACCTTC
CDR3aa: CASSLSSWGQGYNYGYTF

j_gene: TRBJ2-5
v_gene: TRBV7-2
len: 17
abundance: .
d_gene: TRBD2
CDR3nt: TGTGCCAGCAGCTTATCACTGCTAGCGGGGGGCGAAGAGACCCAGTACTTC
CDR3aa: CASSLSLLAGGEETQYF

j_gene: TRBJ2-5
v_gene: TRBV7-2
len: 14
abundance: .
d_gene: .
CDR3nt: TGTGCCAGCAGCAAAGCAGGGACACAAGAGACCCAGTACTTC
CDR3aa: CASSKAGTQETQYF

j_gene: TRBJ2-4
v_gene: TRBV9
len: 13
abundance: .
d_gene: .
CDR3nt: TGTGCCAGCAGCCAGGACTGGAAAAACATTCAGTACTTC
CDR3aa: CASSQDWKNIQYF

j_gene: TRBJ2-1
v_gene: TRBV29-1
len: 15
abundance: .
d_gene: TRBD1
CDR3nt: TGCAGCGCCCGCCGACAGGGGAACTCCTACAGTGAGCAGTTCTTC
CDR3aa: CSARRQGNSYSEQFF

j_gene: TRBJ1-2
v_gene: TRBV29-1
len: 13
abundance: few
d_gene: .
CDR3nt: TGCAGCGTTGAAGCTGTCAGGGTTCGGGGCTACACCTTC
CDR3aa: CSVEAVRVRGYTF

j_gene: TRBJ2-7
v_gene: TRBV6-5
len: 13
abundance: few
d_gene: .
CDR3nt: TGTGCCAGCCGGTCAATGAGCTCCTACGAGCAGTACTTC
CDR3aa: CASRSMSSYEQYF

j_gene: TRBJ2-7
v_gene: TRBV7-9
len: 13
abundance: few
d_gene: .
CDR3nt: TGTGCCAGCAGCTCACCTTCCACGGGGGAGCAGTACTTC
CDR3aa: CASSSPSTGEQYF

j_gene: TRBJ1-2
v_gene: TRBV14
len: 13
abundance: .
d_gene: .
CDR3nt: TGTGCCAGCAGCCCCGCGGTTAACTATGGCTACACCTTC
CDR3aa: CASSPAVNYGYTF

j_gene: TRBJ2-5
v_gene: TRBV6-5
len: 15
abundance: .
d_gene: .
CDR3nt: TGTGCCAGCAGCCCTAGGACTACACTCACGGAGACCCAGTACTTC
CDR3aa: CASSPRTTLTETQYF

j_gene: TRBJ1-2
v_gene: TRBV7-2
len: 16
abundance: few
d_gene: TRBD1
CDR3nt: TGTGCCAGCAGCTTAGGGGGACAGGGGATTAACTATGGCTACACCTTC
CDR3aa: CASSLGGQGINYGYTF

j_gene: TRBJ2-1
v_gene: TRBV6-5
len: 15
abundance: few
d_gene: TRBD2
CDR3nt: TGTGCCAGCAGTCTCGAGACTAGCGGTTCGAATGAGCAGTTCTTC
CDR3aa: CASSLETSGSNEQFF

j_gene: TRBJ2-5
v_gene: TRBV4-2
len: 14
abundance: .
d_gene: .
CDR3nt: TGTGCCAGCAGCCAGATCCTGTACCAAGAGACCCAGTACTTC
CDR3aa: CASSQILYQETQYF

j_gene: TRBJ2-5
v_gene: TRBV6-5
len: 12
abundance: .
d_gene: .
CDR3nt: TGTGCCACGCTACAGAATCGGGAGACCCAGTACTTC
CDR3aa: CATLQNRETQYF

j_gene: TRBJ2-5
v_gene: TRBV20-1
len: 15
abundance: few
d_gene: .
CDR3nt: TGCAGTGCTAGATTAACGGGGGAGTACCAAGAGACCCAGTACTTC
CDR3aa: CSARLTGEYQETQYF

j_gene: TRBJ1-2
v_gene: TRBV7-8
len: 15
abundance: few
d_gene: .
CDR3nt: TGTGCCAGCAGCTCCTACGAGGCGAGCACCTATGGCTACACCTTC
CDR3aa: CASSSYEASTYGYTF

j_gene: TRBJ1-2
v_gene: TRBV13
len: 14
abundance: few
d_gene: .
CDR3nt: TGTGCCAGCAGCTTCAGCCGATGGAACTATGGCTACACCTTC
CDR3aa: CASSFSRWNYGYTF

j_gene: TRBJ2-1
v_gene: TRBV10-2
len: 11
abundance: few
d_gene: .
CDR3nt: TGCGCCAGCAGTGAGACTCGTGAGCAGTTCTTC
CDR3aa: CASSETREQFF

j_gene: TRBJ2-7
v_gene: TRBV20-1
len: 13
abundance: once
d_gene: .
CDR3nt: TGCAGTGCTAGAGGGGTCAGCCACTACGAGCAGTACTTC
CDR3aa: CSARGVSHYEQYF

j_gene: TRBJ2-3
v_gene: TRBV5-1
len: 14
abundance: .
d_gene: .
CDR3nt: TGCGCCAGCAGCTGGGGGACCTTAGCCGATACGCAGTATTTT
CDR3aa: CASSWGTLADTQYF

j_gene: TRBJ2-5
v_gene: TRBV10-3
len: 15
abundance: few
d_gene: .
CDR3nt: TGTGCCATCAGTGAGTCAGGCGGGGGCGATGAGACCCAGTACTTC
CDR3aa: CAISESGGGDETQYF